Listed here are 4 T cell receptor beta chains from one sample, sequenced in a study of blood T cell repertoires in COVID-19. The table came from immunoSEQ multiplex PCR; TCRdb's copy has only in-frame clones and leaves some out. The table records around 330,000 clones, around 91% of them present only once. The sample consisted of PBMCs or T cells enriched from blood (not recorded which). These receptors were obtained from a woman aged 40-49 years who had recovered from COVID-19.

The chain is built from TRBV12-3 or TRBV12-4 and TRBJ1-3, with D possibly matching TRBD1 (5 bases). Trimming pared 8 bases from V and 15 bases from J, leaving 20 bases between. The CDR3 contains 12 residues. For the CDR3, the DNA is TGTGCCAGCTCCCTCTGGACATCGTATCCATATTTT. It translates to CASSLWTSYPYF.

This clone has a single count. CDR3 sequence: CASSSPVPNTEAFF. The CDR3 bases are TGTGCCAGCAGCTCACCAGTCCCAAACACTGAAGCTTTCTTT. This chain joins TRBV7-9 and TRBJ1-1; the D is unclear. V was cut by 4 bases and J by 2 bases, with 11 bases left in between. Per the germline V gene, CDR1 is SEHNR and CDR2 is FQNEAQ (reference sequence). This CDR3 is 14 amino acids long.

The rearrangement links TRBV14 to TRBJ2-7; 9 nucleotides line up with TRBD1. V lost 1 base and J lost 5; bases outside the gene matches: 6. The CDR3 is 15 amino acids. Germline V CDR1 and CDR2: SGHDN, FVKESK. In DNA form, the CDR3 reads TGTGCCAGCAGCCAAGTAGGGGGACAGGGTGACGAGCAGTACTTC. Its translation: CASSQVGGQGDEQYF.

The rearrangement uses TRBV5-1 and TRBJ2-1, with 8 bases aligning to TRBD2. V shed 0 bases, J shed 4 bases, and the junction held 6 bases outside the gene matches. This CDR3 comprises 16 residues. Germline-derived CDR1 and CDR2 are SGHRS and YFSETQ. The CDR3 spells CASSLGPGLEYNEQFF. CDR3 coding DNA: TGCGCCAGCAGCTTGGGCCCGGGACTAGAATACAATGAGCAGTTCTTC.